This T cell receptor beta chain was observed in a study of T-cell reconstitution after alpha-beta-depleted transplantation in children. Study-wide findings and caveats: Newly produced T cells mostly accounted for T-cell counts and diversity one year post-transplant. Reportedly, alpha-beta T cells present about two months post-transplant originated from several hundred expanded clones of graft origin. Recipient T cells and thymic progenitors that survived were the source of the high TCRbeta diversity seen at day 60 in some patients.

This clonotype was counted between two and nine times. Antigen unknown. Preparation of the TCRbeta library was carried out with unique molecular identifiers. TCRdb ran MiXCR on the PCR reads and lists one entry per CDR3 protein. The sample lists about 870,000 distinct CDR3 sequences; 15% to 20% were seen once. The sequenced sample was PBMCs, mostly from graft donor cells, obtained 360 days after TCRalphabeta/CD19-depleted stem cell transplant. This sequence was found in a male patient aged 10-17 years who had a stem cell transplant for acute lymphoblastic leukemia, so the T cells may come from the graft donor.

This CDR3 reads CASSSLGLAKQETQYF. In DNA, the CDR3 is TGCGCCAGCAGCTCCCTTGGACTAGCGAAACAAGAGACCCAGTACTTC. The J gene is TRBJ2-5, the V gene TRBV5-1; 9 positions agree with TRBD2. CDR1 SGHRS and CDR2 YFSETQ come from the germline V gene. This CDR3 is 16 amino acids long. Trimming cost V 3 bases and J 2 bases; bases outside gene matches: 8.